These T cell receptor beta chains were read from a single sample in a study of T cell responses to AZD1222 COVID-19 vaccine. Method: immunoSEQ multiplex PCR; TCRdb's copy keeps in-frame clones and lacks some. The sample includes over 100,000 clones, about nine tenths seen only once; the top ten take around 4.8%. The sequenced sample was peripheral blood, obtained on day 0 of AZD1222 vaccination. These receptors all come from an adult in good health. CDR3s include the opening cysteine and the closing phenylalanine or tryptophan. A D gene is named only where the DNA matches it firmly. The size field is filled for only some rows; it gives once, few, many or a size class.

NA | TRBJ1-1 | NA | TRBV7-2 | CASSFSQGSTEAFF | TGTGCCAGCAGCTTCTCTCAGGGCAGCACTGAAGCTTTCTTT
NA | TRBJ2-7 | NA | TRBV5-4 | CASSLNRAYEQYF | TGTGCCAGCAGCTTGAACCGTGCCTACGAGCAGTACTTC
NA | TRBJ1-4 | TRBD1 | TRBV15 | CATSRDSRGRGEKLFF | TGTGCCACCAGCAGAGATTCGAGGGGGCGCGGTGAAAAACTGTTTTTT
NA | TRBJ1-2 | NA | TRBV7-3 | CASSLRCPRVGYTF | TGTGCCAGCAGCCTGCGATGTCCTAGGGTTGGCTACACCTTC
NA | TRBJ2-3 | TRBD2 | TRBV7-8 | CASSGWDYTDTQYF | TGTGCCAGCAGCGGTTGGGACTACACAGATACGCAGTATTTT
NA | TRBJ2-1 | NA | TRBV4-3 | CASSQDAAGTLYNEQFF | TGCGCCAGCAGCCAAGATGCAGCCGGGACACTATACAATGAGCAGTTCTTC
NA | TRBJ1-2 | TRBD1 | TRBV5-6 | CASSSTGDGYTF | TGTGCCAGCAGCTCGACAGGGGATGGCTACACCTTC
NA | TRBJ2-1 | TRBD1 | TRBV5-4 | CASSLGQGADEQFF | TGTGCCAGCAGCTTGGGACAGGGTGCGGATGAGCAGTTCTTC
NA | TRBJ1-4 | TRBD1 | TRBV7-3 | CASSLDRGGKLFF | TGTGCCAGCAGCTTAGACAGGGGAGGAAAACTGTTTTTT
NA | TRBJ1-1 | NA | TRBV5-6 | CASSFGAEAFF | TGTGCCAGCAGCTTTGGTGCTGAAGCTTTCTTT
NA | TRBJ1-4 | NA | TRBV5-5 | CASSYTPGPNEKLFF | TGTGCCAGCAGCTATACCCCAGGTCCTAATGAAAAACTGTTTTTT
NA | TRBJ2-2 | NA | TRBV11-2 | CASSLRISGTTGELFF | TGTGCCAGCAGCTTAAGAATTAGCGGAACCACCGGGGAGCTGTTTTTT
NA | TRBJ1-2 | NA | TRBV30 | CAWSSGWGGGYTF | TGTGCCTGGAGTTCAGGTTGGGGGGGTGGCTACACCTTC
NA | TRBJ1-2 | NA | TRBV11-2 | CASSRLRDRAYGYTF | TGTGCCAGCAGCCGATTAAGGGATAGGGCCTATGGCTACACCTTC
few | TRBJ1-2 | NA | TRBV7-2 | CASREGVASSSYGYTF | TGTGCCAGCAGGGAAGGGGTGGCCAGTTCTTCCTATGGCTACACCTTC
once | TRBJ1-2 | TRBD1 | TRBV28 | CASPGTGENYGYTF | TGTGCCAGCCCCGGGACAGGGGAAAACTATGGCTACACCTTC
NA | TRBJ1-5 | NA | TRBV27 | CARQGTQLTDGNSNQPQHF | TGTGCCAGGCAGGGTACCCAACTCACGGACGGGAATAGCAATCAGCCCCAGCATTTT
NA | TRBJ2-1 | TRBD1 | TRBV11-3 | CASSPTTGGRQFF | TGTGCCAGCAGCCCTACGACAGGGGGCAGGCAGTTCTTC
NA | TRBJ2-1 | TRBD1 | TRBV5-1 | CASSLAGTGDFQFF | TGCGCCAGCAGCTTGGCCGGGACAGGAGACTTTCAGTTCTTC
NA | TRBJ2-3 | NA | TRBV6-5 | CASSYDLSTDTQYF | TGTGCCAGCAGTTACGACCTAAGCACAGATACGCAGTATTTT
many | TRBJ2-7 | NA | TRBV12-5 | CASGLSAGDYEQYF | TGTGCTAGTGGTTTGTCAGCTGGGGACTACGAGCAGTACTTC
NA | TRBJ1-1 | NA | TRBV18 | CASTTTFLGNTEAFF | TGTGCCAGCACCACCACATTCCTCGGGAACACTGAAGCTTTCTTT
NA | TRBJ1-5 | NA | TRBV30 | CAWSVGYNQPQHF | TGTGCCTGGAGTGTTGGGTACAATCAGCCCCAGCATTTT
NA | TRBJ1-2 | NA | TRBV10-3 | CAISSFPRVGYGYTF | TGTGCCATCAGTTCCTTCCCCAGGGTCGGCTATGGCTACACCTTC
NA | TRBJ1-2 | NA | TRBV10-3 | CAISNSDSVNYGYTF | TGTGCCATCAGTAACAGCGACAGCGTTAACTATGGCTACACCTTC
NA | TRBJ2-1 | NA | TRBV4-3 | CASSQVHPSYNEQFF | TGCGCCAGCAGCCAAGTTCACCCCTCTTACAATGAGCAGTTCTTC
NA | TRBJ1-4 | NA | TRBV30 | CAWNRDGEKLFF | TGTGCCTGGAACAGGGACGGTGAAAAACTGTTTTTT
NA | TRBJ1-3 | TRBD1 | TRBV7-9 | CASSPGTDSGNTIYF | TGTGCCAGCAGCCCCGGGACAGACTCTGGAAACACCATATATTTT
NA | TRBJ2-2 | TRBD2 | TRBV24-1 | CATRGAGDTGELFF | TGTGCCACGAGAGGAGCGGGAGACACCGGGGAGCTGTTTTTT